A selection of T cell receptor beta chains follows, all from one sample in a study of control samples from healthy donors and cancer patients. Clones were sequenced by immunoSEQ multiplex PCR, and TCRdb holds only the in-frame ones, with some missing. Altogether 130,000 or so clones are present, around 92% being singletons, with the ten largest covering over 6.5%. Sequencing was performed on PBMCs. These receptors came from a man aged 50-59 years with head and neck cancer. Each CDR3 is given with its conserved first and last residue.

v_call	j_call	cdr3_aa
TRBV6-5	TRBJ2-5	CASSYSIWGKETQYF
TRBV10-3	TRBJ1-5	CAISEDRVDSNQPQHF
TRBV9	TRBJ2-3	CASSVGPLTSGGSNTQYF
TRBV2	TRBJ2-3	CASSALAGVADTQYF
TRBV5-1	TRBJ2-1	CASSSDGQYNEQFF
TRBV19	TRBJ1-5	CASSKTPGTGISNQPQHF
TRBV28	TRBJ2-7	CASSFFGGPYEQYF
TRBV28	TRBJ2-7	CASISLSGQGSYEQYF
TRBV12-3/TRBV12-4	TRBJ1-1	CASKGQENTEAFF
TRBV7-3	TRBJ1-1	CASSARGSSTEAFF
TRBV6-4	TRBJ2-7	CASRGALLTSYEQYF
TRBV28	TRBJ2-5	CASSTPLNPQETQYF
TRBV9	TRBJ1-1	CASSAAGDTEAFF
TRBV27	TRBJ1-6	CASSASGTGIPPLHF
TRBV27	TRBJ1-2	CASSYPQNYGYTF
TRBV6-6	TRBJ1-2	CASNKDRGSYTF
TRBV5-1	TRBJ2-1	CASSLQDNEQFF
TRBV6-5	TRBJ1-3	CASSYGSGNTIYF
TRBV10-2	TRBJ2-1	CASGGIQAENEQFF
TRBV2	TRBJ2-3	CASSEGIATQYF
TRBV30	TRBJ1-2	CAWTPGSPYGYTF
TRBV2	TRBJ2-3	CASSPWTDSDTQYF
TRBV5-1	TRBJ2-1	CASSFQGSYNEQFF
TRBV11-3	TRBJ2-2	CASSLDGQLVTGELFF
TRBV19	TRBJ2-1	CASSTYNEQFF
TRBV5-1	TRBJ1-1	CASSLMGTNTEAFF
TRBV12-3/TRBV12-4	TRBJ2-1	CASGSGEQFF
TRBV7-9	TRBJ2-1	CAGGAGESYNEQFF
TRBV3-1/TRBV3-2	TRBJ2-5	CASSQELEETQYF
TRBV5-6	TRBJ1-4	CASSPKGGRPQTSNEKLFF
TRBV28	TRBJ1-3	CASSLDREAGNTIYF
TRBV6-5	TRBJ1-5	CASRSTGSGQPQHF
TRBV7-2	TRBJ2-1	CASSRGAGGYNEQFF
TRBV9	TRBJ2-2	CASSVVGVGELFF
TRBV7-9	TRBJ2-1	CASSRDPNEQFF
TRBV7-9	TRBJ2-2	CASSARGSVYFTGELFF
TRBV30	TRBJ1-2	CAWSVVAGGSEGYTF
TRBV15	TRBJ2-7	CATSNLSYEQYF
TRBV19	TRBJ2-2	CASSPPSSTGELFF
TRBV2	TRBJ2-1	CASSETGGTNEQFF
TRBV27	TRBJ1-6	CASSLMAGYNSPLHF
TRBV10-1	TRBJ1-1	CASSRTGTEAFF
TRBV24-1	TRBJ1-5	CATSDGPKPQHF
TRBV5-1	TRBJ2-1	CASSLGGGTSGRGMNEQFF
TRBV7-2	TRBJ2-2	CASSYINTGELFF
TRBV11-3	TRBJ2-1	CASSPRGLAENNEQFF
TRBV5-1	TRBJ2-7	CASSPGQWEQYF
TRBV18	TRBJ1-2	CASSPGGQTNYGYTF
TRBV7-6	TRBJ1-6	CASSLSGTSYSPLHF
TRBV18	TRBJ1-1	CASSPRQLTEAFF
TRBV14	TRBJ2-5	CASSRRQGWETQYF
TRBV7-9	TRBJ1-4	CASSPNPLWTATNEKLFF
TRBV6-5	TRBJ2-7	CASSSGQDYEQYF